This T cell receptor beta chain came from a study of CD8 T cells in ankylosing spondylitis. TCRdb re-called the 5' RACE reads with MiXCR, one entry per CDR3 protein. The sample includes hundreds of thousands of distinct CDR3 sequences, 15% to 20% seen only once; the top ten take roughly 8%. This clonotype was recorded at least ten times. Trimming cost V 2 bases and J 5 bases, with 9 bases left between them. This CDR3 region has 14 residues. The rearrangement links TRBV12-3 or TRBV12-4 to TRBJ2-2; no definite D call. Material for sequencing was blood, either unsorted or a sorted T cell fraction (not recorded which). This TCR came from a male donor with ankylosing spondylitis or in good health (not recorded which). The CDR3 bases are TGTGCCAGCAGTTTACAAGGGTGGACCGGGGAGCTGTTTTTT. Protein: CASSLQGWTGELFF.